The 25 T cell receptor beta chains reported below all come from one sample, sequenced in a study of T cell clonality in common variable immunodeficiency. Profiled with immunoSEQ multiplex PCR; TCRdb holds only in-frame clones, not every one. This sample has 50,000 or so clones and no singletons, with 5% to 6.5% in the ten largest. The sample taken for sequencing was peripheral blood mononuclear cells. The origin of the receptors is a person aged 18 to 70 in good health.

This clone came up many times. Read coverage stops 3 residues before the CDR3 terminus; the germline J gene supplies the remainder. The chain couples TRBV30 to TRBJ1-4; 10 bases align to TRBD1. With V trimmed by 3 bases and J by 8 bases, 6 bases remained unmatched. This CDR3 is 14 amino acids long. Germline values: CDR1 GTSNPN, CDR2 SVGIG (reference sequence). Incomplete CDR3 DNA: TGTGCCTGGAGGTCCGGGACAGGGGTGGAAAAA. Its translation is CAWRSGTGVEK. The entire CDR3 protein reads CAWRSGTGVEKLFF. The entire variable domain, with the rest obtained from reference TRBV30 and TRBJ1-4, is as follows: SQTIHQWPATLVQPVGSPLSLECTVEGTSNPNLYWYRQAAGRGLQLLFYSVGIGQISSEVPQNLSASRPQDRQFILSSKKLLLSDSGFYLCAWRSGTGVEKLFFGSGTQLSVL.

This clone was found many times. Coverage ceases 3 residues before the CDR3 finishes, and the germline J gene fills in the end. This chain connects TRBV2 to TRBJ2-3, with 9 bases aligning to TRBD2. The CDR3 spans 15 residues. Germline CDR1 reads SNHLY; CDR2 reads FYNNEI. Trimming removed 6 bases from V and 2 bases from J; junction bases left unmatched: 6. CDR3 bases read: TGTGCCAGCAGGGCAAAGCGGGGGGACACAGATACG. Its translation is CASRAKRGDTDT. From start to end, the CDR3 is CASRAKRGDTDTQYF.

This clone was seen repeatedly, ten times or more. CDR3 residues: CASRSLGQNQETQYF. CDR3 DNA, as far as it was read: TGTGCAAGTCGAAGCTTGGGACAGAACCAAGAGACC. The chain links TRBV11-3 to TRBJ2-5; 7 bases line up with TRBD1. The CDR3 end is not reached by the read, which stops 3 residues before it; the germline J gene fills it in. The CDR3 runs to 15 residues. In germline, CDR1 is SGHNT, CDR2 YENEEA. Drawing the rest from reference TRBV11-3 and TRBJ2-5, the complete variable domain is EAGVVQSPRYKIIEKKQPVAFWCNPISGHNTLYWYLQNLGQGPELLIRYENEEAVDDSQLPKDRFSAERLKGVDSTLKIQPAELGDSAVYLCASRSLGQNQETQYFGPGTRLLVL.

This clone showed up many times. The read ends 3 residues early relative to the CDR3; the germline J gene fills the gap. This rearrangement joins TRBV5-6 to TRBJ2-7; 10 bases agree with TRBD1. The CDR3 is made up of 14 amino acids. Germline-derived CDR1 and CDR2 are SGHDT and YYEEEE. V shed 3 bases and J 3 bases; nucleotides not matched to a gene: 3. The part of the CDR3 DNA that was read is TGTGCCAGCAGCTGGGGACAGGGGAACTACGAG. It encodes CASSWGQGNYE. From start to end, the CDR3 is CASSWGQGNYEQYF.

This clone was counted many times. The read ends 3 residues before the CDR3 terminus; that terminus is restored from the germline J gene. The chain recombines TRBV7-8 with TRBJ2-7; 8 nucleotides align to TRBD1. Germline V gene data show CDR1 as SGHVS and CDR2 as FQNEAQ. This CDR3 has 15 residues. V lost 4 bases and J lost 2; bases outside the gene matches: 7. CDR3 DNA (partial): TGTGCCAGCAGCTCCGGGACAGGTCCTCCCTACGAG. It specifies CASSSGTGPPYE. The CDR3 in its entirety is CASSSGTGPPYEQYF.

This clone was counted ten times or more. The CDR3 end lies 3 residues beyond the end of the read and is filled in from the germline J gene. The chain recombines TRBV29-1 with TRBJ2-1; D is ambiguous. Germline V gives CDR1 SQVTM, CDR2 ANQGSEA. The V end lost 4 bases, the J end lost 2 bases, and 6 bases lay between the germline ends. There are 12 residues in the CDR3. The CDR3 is CSVVGPYNEQFF. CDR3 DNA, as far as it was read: TGCAGCGTTGTGGGCCCCTACAATGAG.

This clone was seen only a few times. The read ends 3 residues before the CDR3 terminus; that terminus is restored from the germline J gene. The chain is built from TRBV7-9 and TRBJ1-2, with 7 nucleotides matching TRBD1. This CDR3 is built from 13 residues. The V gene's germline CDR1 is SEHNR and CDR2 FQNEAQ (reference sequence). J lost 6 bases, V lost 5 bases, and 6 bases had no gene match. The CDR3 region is CASSQTQGDGYTF. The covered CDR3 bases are TGTGCCAGCAGCCAGACGCAGGGGGATGGC.

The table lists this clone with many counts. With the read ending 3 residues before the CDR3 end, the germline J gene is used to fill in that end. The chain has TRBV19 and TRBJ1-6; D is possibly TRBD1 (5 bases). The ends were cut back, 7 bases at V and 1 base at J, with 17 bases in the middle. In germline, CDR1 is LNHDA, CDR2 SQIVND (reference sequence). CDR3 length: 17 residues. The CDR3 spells CASTLDGTGSYNSPLHF. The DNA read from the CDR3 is TGTGCCAGTACTCTGGACGGTACAGGATCCTATAATTCACCC.

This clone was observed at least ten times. The CDR3: CASSESYRGRPGAFF. CDR3 bases read: TGCGCCAGCAGTGAGTCGTACAGGGGAAGGCCCGGG. V usage is TRBV10-1 and J usage is TRBJ1-1; TRBD1 matches at 7 bases. The read terminates 3 residues before the CDR3 end, so the remaining end is supplied by the germline J gene. The V gene's germline CDR1 is WNHNN and CDR2 SYGVQD (reference sequence). This CDR3 has 15 residues.

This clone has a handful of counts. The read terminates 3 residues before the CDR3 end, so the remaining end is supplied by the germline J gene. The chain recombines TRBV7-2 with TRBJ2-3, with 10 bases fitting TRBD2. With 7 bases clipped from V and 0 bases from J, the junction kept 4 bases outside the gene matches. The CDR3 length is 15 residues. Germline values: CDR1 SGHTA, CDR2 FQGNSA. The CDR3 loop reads CASKRTSGSTDTQYF. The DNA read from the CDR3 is TGTGCCAGCAAAAGGACTAGCGGAAGCACAGATACG.

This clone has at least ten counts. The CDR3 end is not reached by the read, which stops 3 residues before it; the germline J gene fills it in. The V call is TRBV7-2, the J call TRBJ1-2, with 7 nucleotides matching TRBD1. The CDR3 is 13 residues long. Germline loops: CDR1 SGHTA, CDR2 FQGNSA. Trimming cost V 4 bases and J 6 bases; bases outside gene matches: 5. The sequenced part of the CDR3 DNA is TGTGCCAGCAGCTCCGGGACAGTAGATGGC. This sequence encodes CASSSGTVDG. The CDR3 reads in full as CASSSGTVDGYTF. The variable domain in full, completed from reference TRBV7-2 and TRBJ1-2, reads GAGVSQSPSNKVTEKGKDVELRCDPISGHTALYWYRQSLGQGLEFLIYFQGNSAPDKSGLPSDRFSAERTGGSVSTLTIQRTQQEDSAVYLCASSSGTVDGYTFGSGTRLTVV.

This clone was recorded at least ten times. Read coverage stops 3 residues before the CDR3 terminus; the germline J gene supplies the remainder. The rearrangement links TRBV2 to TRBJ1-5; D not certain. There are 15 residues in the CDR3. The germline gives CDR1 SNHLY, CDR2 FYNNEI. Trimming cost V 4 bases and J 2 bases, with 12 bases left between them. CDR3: CASSVRGFGNQPQHF. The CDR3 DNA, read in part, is TGTGCCAGCAGTGTGCGGGGTTTCGGCAATCAGCCC.

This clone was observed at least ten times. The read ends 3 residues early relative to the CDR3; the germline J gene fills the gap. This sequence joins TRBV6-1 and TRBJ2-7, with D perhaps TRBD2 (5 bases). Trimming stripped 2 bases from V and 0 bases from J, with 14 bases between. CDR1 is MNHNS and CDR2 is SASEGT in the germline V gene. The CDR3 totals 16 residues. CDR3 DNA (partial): TGTGCCAGCAGTGAATCCGAGGGTTTTAGCTCCTACGAG. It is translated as CASSESEGFSSYE. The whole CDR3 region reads CASSESEGFSSYEQYF.

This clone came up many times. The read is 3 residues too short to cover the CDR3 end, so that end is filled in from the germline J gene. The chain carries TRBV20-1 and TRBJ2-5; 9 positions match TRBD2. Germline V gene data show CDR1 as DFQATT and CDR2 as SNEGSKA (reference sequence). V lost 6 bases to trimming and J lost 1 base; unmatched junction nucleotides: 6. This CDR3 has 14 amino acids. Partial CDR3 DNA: TGCAGTGCGCGGTTTAGCGGGGGCCAAGAGACC. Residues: CSARFSGGQET. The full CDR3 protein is CSARFSGGQETQYF.

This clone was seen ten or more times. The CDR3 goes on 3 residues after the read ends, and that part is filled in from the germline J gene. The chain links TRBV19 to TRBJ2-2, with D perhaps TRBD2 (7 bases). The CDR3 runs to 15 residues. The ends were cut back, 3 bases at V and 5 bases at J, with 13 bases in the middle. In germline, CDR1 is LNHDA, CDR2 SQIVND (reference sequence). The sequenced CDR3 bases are TGTGCCAGTAGTATCGGGGGGCGCGGTACCGGGGAG. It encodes CASSIGGRGTGE. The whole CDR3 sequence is CASSIGGRGTGELFF. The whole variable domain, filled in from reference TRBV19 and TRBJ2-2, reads DGGITQSPKYLFRKEGQNVTLSCEQNLNHDAMYWYRQDPGQGLRLIYYSQIVNDFQKGDIAEGYSVSREKKESFPLTVTSAQKNPTAFYLCASSIGGRGTGELFFGEGSRLTVL.

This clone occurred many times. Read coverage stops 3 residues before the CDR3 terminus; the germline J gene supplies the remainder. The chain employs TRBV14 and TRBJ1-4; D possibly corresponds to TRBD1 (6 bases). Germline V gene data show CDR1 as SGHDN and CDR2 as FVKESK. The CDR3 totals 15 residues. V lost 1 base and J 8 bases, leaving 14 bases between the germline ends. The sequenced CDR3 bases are TGTGCCAGCAGCCAAGTAGGGGGTGAAAAGGAAAAA. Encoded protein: CASSQVGGEKEK. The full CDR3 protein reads CASSQVGGEKEKLFF.

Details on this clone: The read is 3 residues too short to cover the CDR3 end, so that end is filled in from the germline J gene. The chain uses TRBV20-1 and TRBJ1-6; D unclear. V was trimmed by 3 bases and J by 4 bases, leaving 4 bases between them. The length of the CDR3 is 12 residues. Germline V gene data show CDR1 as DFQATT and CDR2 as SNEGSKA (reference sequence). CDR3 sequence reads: CSARQYNSPLHF. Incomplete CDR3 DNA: TGCAGTGCTAGGCAGTATAATTCACCC.

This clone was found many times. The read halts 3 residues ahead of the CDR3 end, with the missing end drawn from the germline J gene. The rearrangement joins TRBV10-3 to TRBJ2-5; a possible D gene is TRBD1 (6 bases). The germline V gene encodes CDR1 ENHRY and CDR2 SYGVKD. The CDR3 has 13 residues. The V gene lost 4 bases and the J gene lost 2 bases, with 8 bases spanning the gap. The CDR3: CAISGGTQETQYF. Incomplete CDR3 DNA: TGTGCCATCAGTGGTGGGACACAAGAGACC.

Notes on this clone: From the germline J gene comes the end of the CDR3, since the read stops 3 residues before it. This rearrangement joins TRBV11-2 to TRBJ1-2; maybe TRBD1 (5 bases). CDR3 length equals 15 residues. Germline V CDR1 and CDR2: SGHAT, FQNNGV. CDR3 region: CASSLVVRVVQDYTF. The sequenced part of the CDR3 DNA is TGTGCCAGCAGCTTAGTTGTCAGGGTTGTTCAGGAC. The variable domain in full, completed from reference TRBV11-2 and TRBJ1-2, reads EAGVAQSPRYKIIEKRQSVAFWCNPISGHATLYWYQQILGQGPKLLIQFQNNGVVDDSQLPKDRFSAERLKGVDSTLKIQPAKLEDSAVYLCASSLVVRVVQDYTFGSGTRLTVV.

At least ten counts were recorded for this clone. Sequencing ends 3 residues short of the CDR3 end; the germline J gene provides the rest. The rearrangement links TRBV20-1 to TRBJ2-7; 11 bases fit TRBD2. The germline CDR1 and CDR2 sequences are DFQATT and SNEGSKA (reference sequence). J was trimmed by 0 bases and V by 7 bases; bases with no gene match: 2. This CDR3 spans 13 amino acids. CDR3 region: CSVAGGYSYEQYF. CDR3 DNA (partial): TGCAGTGTAGCGGGGGGGTACTCCTACGAG.

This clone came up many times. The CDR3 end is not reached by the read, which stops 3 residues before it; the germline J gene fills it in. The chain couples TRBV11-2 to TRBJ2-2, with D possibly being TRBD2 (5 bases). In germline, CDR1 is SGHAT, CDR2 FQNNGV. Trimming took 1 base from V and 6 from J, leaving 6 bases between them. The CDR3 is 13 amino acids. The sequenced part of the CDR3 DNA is TGTGCCAGCAGCTTAGGGCGGGCCGGGGAG. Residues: CASSLGRAGE. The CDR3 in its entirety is CASSLGRAGELFF.

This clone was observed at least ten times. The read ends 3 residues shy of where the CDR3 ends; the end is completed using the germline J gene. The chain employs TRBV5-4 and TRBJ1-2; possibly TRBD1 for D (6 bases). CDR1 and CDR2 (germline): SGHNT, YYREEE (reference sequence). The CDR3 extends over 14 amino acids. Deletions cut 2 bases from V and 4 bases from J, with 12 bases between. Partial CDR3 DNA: TGTGCCAGCAGCTTCAGTGGGGGCGGCTATGGC. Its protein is CASSFSGGGYG. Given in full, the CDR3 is CASSFSGGGYGYTF. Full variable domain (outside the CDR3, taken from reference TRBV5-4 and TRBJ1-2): ETGVTQSPTHLIKTRGQQVTLRCSSQSGHNTVSWYQQALGQGPQFIFQYYREEENGRGNFPPRFSGLQFPNYSSELNVNALELDDSALYLCASSFSGGGYGYTFGSGTRLTVV.

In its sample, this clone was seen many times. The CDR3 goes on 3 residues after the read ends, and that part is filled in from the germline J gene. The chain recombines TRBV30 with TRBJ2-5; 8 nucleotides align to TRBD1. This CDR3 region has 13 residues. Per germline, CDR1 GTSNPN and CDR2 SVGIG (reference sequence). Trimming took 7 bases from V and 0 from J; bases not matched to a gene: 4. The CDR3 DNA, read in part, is TGTGCCTCCACAGGGGGGTACCAAGAGACC. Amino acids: CASTGGYQET. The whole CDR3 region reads CASTGGYQETQYF.

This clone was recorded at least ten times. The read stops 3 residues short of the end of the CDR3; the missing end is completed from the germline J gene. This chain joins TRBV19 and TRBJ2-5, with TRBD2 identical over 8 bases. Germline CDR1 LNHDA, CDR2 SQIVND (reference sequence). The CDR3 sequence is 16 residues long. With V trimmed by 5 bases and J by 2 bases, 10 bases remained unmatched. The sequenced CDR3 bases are TGTGCCAGTAGTGCCCTCGGGACTAGTTATCAAGAGACC. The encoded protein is CASSALGTSYQET. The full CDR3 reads CASSALGTSYQETQYF.

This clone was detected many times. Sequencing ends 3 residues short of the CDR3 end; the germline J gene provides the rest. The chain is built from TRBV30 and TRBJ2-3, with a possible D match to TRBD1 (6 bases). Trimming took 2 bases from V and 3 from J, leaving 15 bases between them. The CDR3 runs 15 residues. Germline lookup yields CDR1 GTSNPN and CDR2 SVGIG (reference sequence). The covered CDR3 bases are TGTGCCTGGAGTCCGTTCCTAAGGGGGACAGATACG. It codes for CAWSPFLRGTDT. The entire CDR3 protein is CAWSPFLRGTDTQYF. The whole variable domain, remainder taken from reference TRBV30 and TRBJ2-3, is SQTIHQWPATLVQPVGSPLSLECTVEGTSNPNLYWYRQAAGRGLQLLFYSVGIGQISSEVPQNLSASRPQDRQFILSSKKLLLSDSGFYLCAWSPFLRGTDTQYFGPGTRLTVL.